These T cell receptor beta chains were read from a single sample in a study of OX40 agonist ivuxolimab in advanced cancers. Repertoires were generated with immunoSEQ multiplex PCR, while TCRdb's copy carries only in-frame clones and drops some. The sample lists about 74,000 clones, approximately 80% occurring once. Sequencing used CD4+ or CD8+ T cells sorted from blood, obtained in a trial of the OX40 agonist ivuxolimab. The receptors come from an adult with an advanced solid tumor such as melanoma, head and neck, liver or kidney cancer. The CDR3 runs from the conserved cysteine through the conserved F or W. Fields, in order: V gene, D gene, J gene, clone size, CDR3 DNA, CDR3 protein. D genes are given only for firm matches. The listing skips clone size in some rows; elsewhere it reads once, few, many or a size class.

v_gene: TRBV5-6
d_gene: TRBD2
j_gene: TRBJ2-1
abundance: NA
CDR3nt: TGTGCCAGCAGGAGCGGGGTGTCCTACAATGAGCAGTTCTTC
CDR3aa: CASRSGVSYNEQFF

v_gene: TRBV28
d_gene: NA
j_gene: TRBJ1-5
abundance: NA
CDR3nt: TGTGCCAGCAGGGAACGGGCCGCCAATCAGCCCCAGCATTTT
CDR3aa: CASRERAANQPQHF

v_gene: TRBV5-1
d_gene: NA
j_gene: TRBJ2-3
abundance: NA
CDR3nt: TGCGCCAGCAGCTTGGCCGGGGCGTCCACAGATACGCAGTATTTT
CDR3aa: CASSLAGASTDTQYF

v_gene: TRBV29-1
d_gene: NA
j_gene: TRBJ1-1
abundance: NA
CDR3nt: TGCAGCGTTGAAAGGCACCCAAACACTGAAGCTTTCTTT
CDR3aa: CSVERHPNTEAFF

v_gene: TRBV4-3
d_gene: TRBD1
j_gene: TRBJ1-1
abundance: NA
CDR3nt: TGCGCCAGCAGCCAAGCTAGGGGGCTAGCCACTGAAGCTTTCTTT
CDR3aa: CASSQARGLATEAFF

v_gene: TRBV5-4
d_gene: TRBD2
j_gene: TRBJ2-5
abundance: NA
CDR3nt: TGTGCCAGCAGCTTGTCGGGAGGGGTCCGGGAGACCCAGTACTTC
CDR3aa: CASSLSGGVRETQYF

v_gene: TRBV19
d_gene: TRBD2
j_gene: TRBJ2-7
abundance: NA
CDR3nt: TGTGCCAGTTCGAGGGGCCTAGCGGGAGCCTACGAGCAGTACTTC
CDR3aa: CASSRGLAGAYEQYF

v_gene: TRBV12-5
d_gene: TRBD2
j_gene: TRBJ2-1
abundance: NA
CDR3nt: TGTGCTAGTGGTTTGGTACTCTTCGGAGGGAGGGCCTTTCACAATGAGCAGTTCTTC
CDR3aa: CASGLVLFGGRAFHNEQFF

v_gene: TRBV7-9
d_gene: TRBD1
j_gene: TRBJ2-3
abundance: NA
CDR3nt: TGTGCCAGCAGCAAGACAGGGGCTATGCACCGAGAAACAGATACGCAGTATTTT
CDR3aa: CASSKTGAMHRETDTQYF

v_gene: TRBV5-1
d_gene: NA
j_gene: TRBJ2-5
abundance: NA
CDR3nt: TGCGCCAGCAGCTTTAGAGGAATAGAGTTGGAGACCCAGTACTTC
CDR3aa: CASSFRGIELETQYF

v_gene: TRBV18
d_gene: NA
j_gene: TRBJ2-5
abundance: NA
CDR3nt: TGTGCCAGCTCGCGGGCAGGGGAAGAGACCCAGTACTTC
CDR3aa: CASSRAGEETQYF

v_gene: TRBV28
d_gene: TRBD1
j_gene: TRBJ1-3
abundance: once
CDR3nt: TGTGCCAGCAGTTTGACAGGGGAGCGAGGAAACACCATATATTTT
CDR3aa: CASSLTGERGNTIYF

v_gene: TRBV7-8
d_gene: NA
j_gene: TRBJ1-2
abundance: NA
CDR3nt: TGTGCCAGCAGCTTACGGGGGGACGTGAGGGCCGGGGATGGCTACACCTTC
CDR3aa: CASSLRGDVRAGDGYTF

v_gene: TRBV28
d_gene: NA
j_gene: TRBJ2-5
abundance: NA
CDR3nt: TGTGCCAGCACCCTCCCCCAAGAGACCCAGTACTTC
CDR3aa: CASTLPQETQYF

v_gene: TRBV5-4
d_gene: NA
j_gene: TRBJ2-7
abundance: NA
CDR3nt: TGTGCCAGCAGCGGCTGGGACGGGCTCTCCTACGAGCAGTACTTC
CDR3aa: CASSGWDGLSYEQYF

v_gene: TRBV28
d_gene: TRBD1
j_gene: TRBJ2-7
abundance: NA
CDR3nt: TGTGCCAGCAGAGAGACAGGGTTCGAAAGCTACGAGCAGTACTTC
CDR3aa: CASRETGFESYEQYF